This T cell receptor beta chain was recorded in a study of early stage breast cancer tumors. Study background: Twelve of the 16 invasive tumors were ER+, PR+ and HER2-. Invasive lobular carcinomas made up four of 12 ER+/PR+/HER2- tumors. Study results and limitations: Tumor and normal breast were distinguished via blood comparison in about 90% of the 16 patients.

This clone was detected a few times. The antigen is unknown. Sequenced by immunoSEQ multiplex PCR; TCRdb stores in-frame clones only, minus some. The table shows tens of thousands of clones, with around 80% occurring only once. The sequencing sample was made of blood. The TCR originated in a person in their 60s with breast cancer.

CDR3 nucleotides: TGTGCCAGCAGCTCGGGACCGACAGGGGACTACGAGCAGTACTTC. As protein: CASSSGPTGDYEQYF. J is TRBJ2-7 and V is TRBV5-5, with 8 bases lining up with TRBD1. CDR1 and CDR2 from the germline V gene are SGHKS and YYEKEE (reference sequence). V trimming: 3 bases; J trimming: 3 bases; junction bases outside the gene matches: 8. CDR3 size: 15 residues.